This passage covers 16 T cell receptor beta chains from one sample sequenced in a study of PD-1 blockade in classical Hodgkin lymphoma. All trial patients relapsed after autologous stem cell transplantation. Measured with immunoSEQ multiplex PCR; TCRdb has only the in-frame clones, and not every one. The sample consists of 45,000 to 65,000 clones, 73% of them appearing once. The sequences come from peripheral blood mononuclear cells (PBMCs), collected before the second cycle of nivolumab. These receptor sequences come from a human donor with classical Hodgkin lymphoma.

V gene TRBV11-2 combines with J gene TRBJ2-1; no clear D gene. CDR1 SGHAT and CDR2 FQNNGV come from the germline V gene. CDR3 length: 15 amino acids. Trimming left V 1 base short and J 3 bases short, with 10 bases between. CDR3 in amino acids: CASSLGPGDYNEQFF. In DNA form, the CDR3 reads TGTGCCAGCAGCTTAGGGCCAGGTGACTACAATGAGCAGTTCTTC.

This chain connects TRBV30 to TRBJ2-5; maybe TRBD2 (6 bases). Trimming pared 1 base from V and 0 bases from J, leaving 12 bases between. Per the germline V gene, CDR1 is GTSNPN and CDR2 is SVGIG (reference sequence). CDR3 length equals 15 residues. CDR3: CAWSAQAGYQETQYF. In DNA form, the CDR3 reads TGTGCCTGGAGTGCACAAGCGGGCTACCAAGAGACCCAGTACTTC.

This clone was seen a few times. J is TRBJ2-2 and V is TRBV28; no reliable D call. The CDR3 consists of 14 residues. CDR1 and CDR2 from the germline V gene are MDHEN and SYDVKM. V was pared by 1 base and J by 5 bases, with 8 bases between. In DNA form, the CDR3 reads TGTGCCAGCAGTTTATACGCATTTACCGGGGAGCTGTTTTTT. Translating it yields CASSLYAFTGELFF.

This rearrangement joins TRBV5-1 to TRBJ1-2, with D tentatively TRBD1 (5 bases). The CDR3 is made up of 12 amino acids. Trimming cost V 4 bases and J 5 bases, with 9 bases left between them. Germline lookup yields CDR1 SGHRS and CDR2 YFSETQ. The CDR3 spells CASSLDTYGYTF. Here the CDR3 DNA reads TGCGCCAGCAGCCTGGACACTTATGGCTACACCTTC.

The chain is built from TRBV4-1 and TRBJ1-2; 8 positions agree with TRBD1. Trimming at V came to 4 bases and at J to 3 bases, leaving 10 bases not matched to a gene. CDR3 size: 16 residues. Germline V lookup: CDR1 MGHRA, CDR2 YSYEKL. Here the CDR3 DNA reads TGCGCCAGCAGCCCTGGGGGACAGGACTCGTACTATGGCTACACCTTC. Its protein is CASSPGGQDSYYGYTF.

This chain joins TRBV7-2 and TRBJ2-2; D is uncertain. This CDR3 spans 16 amino acids. V lost 0 bases and J 5 bases, leaving 13 bases between the germline ends. Germline CDR1 SGHTA, CDR2 FQGNSA. The CDR3 reads CASSLALHPLTGELFF. The CDR3 region has the DNA TGTGCCAGCAGCTTAGCCCTCCATCCCCTAACCGGGGAGCTGTTTTTT.

This sequence joins TRBV7-5 and TRBJ2-2. TRBV7-5 is annotated as a pseudogene. The CDR3 loop spans 13 amino acids. CDR3 protein: CVRSQQKIGELFF. Written as DNA, the CDR3 is TGTGTCAGAAGCCAGCAAAAGATTGGGGAGCTGTTTTTT.

The CDR3: CASSTLGEQYF. CDR3 DNA: TGTGCCAGCAGTACCCTCGGCGAGCAGTACTTC. The V and J genes are TRBV6-5 and TRBJ2-7; no definite D call. The germline V and J ends were trimmed by 5 bases and 6 bases, with 8 bases remaining between them. This CDR3 has 11 residues. The germline V gene encodes CDR1 MNHEY and CDR2 SVGAGI.

The table lists this clone with a few counts. The chain has TRBV5-1 and TRBJ1-2; D possibly corresponds to TRBD1 (6 bases). Per germline, CDR1 SGHRS and CDR2 YFSETQ. V was pared by 4 bases and J by 1 base, with 17 bases between. The CDR3 loop spans 16 amino acids. Written as DNA, the CDR3 is TGCGCCAGCAGCCCAGGGGCCGGGGGCCATAACTATGGCTACACCTTC. This encodes CASSPGAGGHNYGYTF.

The V call is TRBV19, the J call TRBJ2-7; TRBD1 or TRBD2 may be the D gene (5 bases each). The length of the CDR3 is 14 residues. V shed 4 bases and J shed 2 bases, with 12 bases lying between them. CDR1 is LNHDA and CDR2 is SQIVND in the germline V gene (reference sequence). In DNA form, the CDR3 reads TGTGCCAGTAGTAGCCGGGACGGCACCTACGAGCAGTACTTC. Its translation is CASSSRDGTYEQYF. Full variable domain (outside the CDR3, taken from reference TRBV19 and TRBJ2-7): DGGITQSPKYLFRKEGQNVTLSCEQNLNHDAMYWYRQDPGQGLRLIYYSQIVNDFQKGDIAEGYSVSREKKESFPLTVTSAQKNPTAFYLCASSSRDGTYEQYFGPGTRLTVT.

The chain couples TRBV19 to TRBJ1-1; D might be TRBD1 (5 bases). The CDR3 has 16 amino acids. Germline V gives CDR1 LNHDA, CDR2 SQIVND (reference sequence). The V and J ends lost 7 bases and 2 bases respectively, with 20 bases between them. CDR3: CASIQTGFGINTEAFF. CDR3 sequence (DNA): TGTGCCAGTATTCAAACAGGTTTTGGGATTAACACTGAAGCTTTCTTT.

This chain uses TRBV21-1 with TRBJ2-7; TRBD1, as called in the table, went unchecked against the DNA. TRBV21-1 is annotated as a pseudogene. The CDR3 is 14 amino acids. DNA for the CDR3: TGTGCCAGCATGGGGCCGGCAAGGTCCTACGAGCAGTACTTC. This sequence encodes CASMGPARSYEQYF.

The CDR3 region is CASSLRPRYNYGYTF. The CDR3 DNA reads as TGTGCCAGCAGCTTACGTCCGCGATATAACTATGGCTACACCTTC. The chain combines TRBV7-2 with TRBJ1-2; D is ambiguous. From germline, CDR1 is SGHTA and CDR2 FQGNSA. V was pared by 2 bases and J by 1 base, with 11 bases between. This CDR3 region has 15 residues.

The chain carries TRBV7-9 and TRBJ2-5, with 10 bases lining up with TRBD1. Near its end, the DNA agrees better with TRBJ2-7, so the J call may be wrong. Germline CDR1 and CDR2: SEHNR and FQNEAQ (reference sequence). The CDR3 runs to 14 residues. CDR3 DNA sequence: TGTGCCAGCAGTAGACAGGGGGCGCACTACGAGCAGTACTTC. Translated: CASSRQGAHYEQYF.

The V and J genes are TRBV6-5 and TRBJ1-2; the match to TRBD1 covers 8 bases. The CDR3 covers 15 residues. Germline V gives CDR1 MNHEY, CDR2 SVGAGI. The ends lost 6 bases at V and 8 bases at J; junction bases unmatched: 14. CDR3 sequence reads: CASSPTPQGAGGYTF. CDR3 nucleotide sequence: TGTGCCAGCAGCCCAACCCCGCAGGGGGCAGGGGGCTACACCTTC.

This chain uses TRBV27 with TRBJ2-7, with TRBD1 matching 9 bases. CDR3 size: 15 residues. Germline V gives CDR1 MNHEY, CDR2 SMNVEV (reference sequence). V was pared by 6 bases and J by 5 bases, with 11 bases of the junction left unmatched. CDR3 DNA sequence: TGTGCCAGCAGGGACTCCGGGACAGGGATCCACGAGCAGTACTTC. It translates to CASRDSGTGIHEQYF.